The 2 T cell receptor beta chains below come from one sample, sequenced in a study of blood T cell repertoires in COVID-19 (dated by TCRdb to about 2020). Library construction relied on the immunoSEQ multiplex PCR assay. Imported from immuneACCESS, the table was reduced by TCRdb to in-frame sequences with V and J called. These copies leave out some clones; in studies compared against another copy, an unresolved V gene accounts for under half, and the cause of the remainder is not known. Here the sample has roughly 140,000 clones; 84% occur a single time. The ten top clones hold approximately 9.5% of the sample. The sequenced sample consisted of peripheral blood. The receptors were gathered from an elderly woman in a cohort sampled during active or convalescent COVID-19.

The chain couples TRBV6-2 or TRBV6-3 to TRBJ2-7, with 9 bases that match TRBD2. Germline assignment: CDR1 MNHEY and CDR2 SVGEGT. After removal of 0 bases from V and 4 bases from J, the junction contained 7 bases not matched to a gene. The length of the CDR3 is 16 residues. CDR3 loop: CASSYSRRGGVYEQYF. The CDR3 bases are TGTGCCAGCAGTTACTCGAGGCGGGGGGGCGTTTACGAGCAGTACTTC.

The chain couples TRBV5-1 to TRBJ2-4; 13 nucleotides align to TRBD2. The V and J ends lost 0 bases and 5 bases, in that order; junction bases with no gene match: 2. The CDR3 is 16 residues long. The germline V gene has CDR1 SGHRS and CDR2 YFSETQ. Here the CDR3 reads CASSLGTSGGQNIQYF. In DNA, the CDR3 is TGCGCCAGCAGCTTGGGGACTAGCGGGGGCCAAAACATTCAGTACTTC. The whole variable domain, remainder taken from reference TRBV5-1 and TRBJ2-4, is KAGVTQTPRYLIKTRGQQVTLSCSPISGHRSVSWYQQTPGQGLQFLFEYFSETQRNKGNFPGRFSGRQFSNSRSEMNVSTLELGDSALYLCASSLGTSGGQNIQYFGAGTRLSVL.